This TCR beta chain comes out of a study of blood T cell repertoires in COVID-19 (dated by TCRdb to 2018 to 2021). Describing the broader study: Collaborator samples came from the United States, Italy and Spain and covered acute and convalescent phases of COVID-19. Where HLA class I and class II types were available, the types were taken from metadata supplied by the sample provider, not from assay-based typing. The dataset comprised deeply sampled blood TCRbeta repertoires from subjects exposed to, actively infected with, or recovered from COVID-19. The material from the prospective study consisted of cDNA or gDNA derived from T cells, B-cell-depleted T cells, or PBMCs. Samples came from the ongoing ImmuneRACE study (first 160 participants) plus 1,254 subjects from 6 global collaborators. The sample metadata nearly always contained a de-identified subject ID, COVID-19 status, age in years and sex. A freely available public database, intended as a resource for researchers studying the immune response to SARS-CoV-2, is where the repertoires were released.

This clone was recorded only once. The target of this receptor is not known. No base quality values were provided; no much bigger clone lies one nucleotide off. At one collaborating source in Seattle, patients were enrolled during active infection and were followed longitudinally through the course of disease. Whole blood was collected in K2EDTA tubes by collaborating institutions according to the institutions' own protocols. For TCRbeta analysis, collaborators shipped samples as frozen whole blood, isolated PBMCs, or DNA extracted from either of those sample types. TCRbeta CDR3 regions were amplified from genomic DNA using the immunoSEQ Assay, a bias-controlled multiplex PCR. Turning to the authors' computational methods: The number of nucleated cells in each sample was estimated from the amplification of reference gene primers within the assay. To quantify the absolute abundance of each unique TCRbeta CDR3 rearrangement, sequence reads were collapsed and filtered. Productive Simpson clonality was computed per sample as the square root of Simpson's diversity index over productive rearrangements. Held by TCRdb, this immuneACCESS table contains in-frame sequences only and omits some clones. Under half of the omission traces to an unresolved V gene where checked; the cause of the rest is unknown. V, J and clone size are those of that table, while D and trimming were read from the DNA. This sample lists around 150,000 clones; 82% were detected once. The top ten constitute around 7% of the sample.

The CDR1 and CDR2 encoded by the germline V gene are SGHVS and FNYEAQ. V is shortened by 5 bases, J by 2 bases, and the region joining them spans 14 bases. The CDR3 has 15 amino acids, counting the end cysteine and phenylalanine. Only the CDR3 region is kept as DNA, spanning 45 bases read in frame from base 1. Overall study results and their limits: How much clinical and demographic metadata was included differed by source and by participant, and the metadata was provided uncurated.

The sequenced material came from peripheral blood. The chain employs TRBV7-6 and TRBJ2-3, with a tentative D gene TRBD2 over 6 matching bases. The TCR comes from a woman aged 40 to 50 with COVID-19, enrolled during active disease. The bases are TGTGCCAGCAGCCCGGGGGACGGACACACAGATACGCAGTATTTT. Its coded protein is CASSPGDGHTDTQYF.